This is a list of T cell receptor beta chains from one sample in a study of cytomegalovirus exposure and HLA in healthy donors. TCRdb's copy holds only in-frame clones and misses some; the assay was immunoSEQ multiplex PCR. The sample has 110,000 or so clones, 60% to 85% seen once. Sequencing was performed on PBMCs. The origin of the receptors is a man aged 50 or older in good health and CMV-seropositive. Each CDR3 is given with its conserved first and last residue. Fields, in order: V gene, clone size, CDR3 length, D gene, J gene, CDR3 DNA, CDR3 protein. The D gene is left open where the match is weak. Clone sizes are given selectively: once, few, many, or a class where the clone is expanded.

v_gene: TRBV27
abundance: NA
len: 12
d_gene: TRBD1
j_gene: TRBJ2-5
CDR3nt: TGTGCCAGCAGGGACAGGGCGGAGACCCAGTACTTC
CDR3aa: CASRDRAETQYF

v_gene: TRBV7-9
abundance: NA
len: 16
d_gene: TRBD1
j_gene: TRBJ1-1
CDR3nt: TGTGCCAGCAGCTTGCGAGACAGGGGGCAATTCGCTGAAGCTTTCTTT
CDR3aa: CASSLRDRGQFAEAFF

v_gene: TRBV5-1
abundance: NA
len: 16
d_gene: NA
j_gene: TRBJ2-7
CDR3nt: TGCGCCAGCAGCTTACTCCGGGACACTACTTCCTACGAGCAGTACTTC
CDR3aa: CASSLLRDTTSYEQYF

v_gene: TRBV7-6
abundance: NA
len: 15
d_gene: TRBD1
j_gene: TRBJ2-1
CDR3nt: TGTGCCAGCAGCTTAGGGGACAGGGGGCTCGGTGAGCAGTTCTTC
CDR3aa: CASSLGDRGLGEQFF

v_gene: TRBV5-4
abundance: NA
len: 15
d_gene: TRBD1
j_gene: TRBJ2-7
CDR3nt: TGTGCCAGCAGCTCCCCAAAAAACAGGGGGCGCGGGCAGTACTTC
CDR3aa: CASSSPKNRGRGQYF

v_gene: TRBV2
abundance: NA
len: 15
d_gene: TRBD2
j_gene: TRBJ2-5
CDR3nt: TGTGCCAGCAGGCCTGTAGCGGGGGGAGGGGAGACCCAGTACTTC
CDR3aa: CASRPVAGGGETQYF

v_gene: TRBV10-3
abundance: NA
len: 14
d_gene: TRBD1
j_gene: TRBJ1-5
CDR3nt: TGTGCCACGTCGGGACAGGAAAACAATCAGCCCCAGCATTTT
CDR3aa: CATSGQENNQPQHF

v_gene: TRBV29-1
abundance: NA
len: 13
d_gene: NA
j_gene: TRBJ1-2
CDR3nt: TGCAGCGTTGGCTCCGGCAGGGTCTATGGCTACACCTTC
CDR3aa: CSVGSGRVYGYTF

v_gene: TRBV10-1
abundance: few
len: 13
d_gene: NA
j_gene: TRBJ1-5
CDR3nt: TGCGCCAGCAGTGAGTCTCTTAGCGGGTTTCAGCATTTT
CDR3aa: CASSESLSGFQHF

v_gene: TRBV4-3
abundance: NA
len: 14
d_gene: NA
j_gene: TRBJ1-4
CDR3nt: TGCGCCAGCAGCCAAGTGACAACACCAGAAAAACTGTTTTTT
CDR3aa: CASSQVTTPEKLFF

v_gene: TRBV18
abundance: NA
len: 14
d_gene: TRBD1
j_gene: TRBJ1-5
CDR3nt: TGTGCCAGCTCACCGACAGGGAGAGGACAGCCCCAGCATTTT
CDR3aa: CASSPTGRGQPQHF